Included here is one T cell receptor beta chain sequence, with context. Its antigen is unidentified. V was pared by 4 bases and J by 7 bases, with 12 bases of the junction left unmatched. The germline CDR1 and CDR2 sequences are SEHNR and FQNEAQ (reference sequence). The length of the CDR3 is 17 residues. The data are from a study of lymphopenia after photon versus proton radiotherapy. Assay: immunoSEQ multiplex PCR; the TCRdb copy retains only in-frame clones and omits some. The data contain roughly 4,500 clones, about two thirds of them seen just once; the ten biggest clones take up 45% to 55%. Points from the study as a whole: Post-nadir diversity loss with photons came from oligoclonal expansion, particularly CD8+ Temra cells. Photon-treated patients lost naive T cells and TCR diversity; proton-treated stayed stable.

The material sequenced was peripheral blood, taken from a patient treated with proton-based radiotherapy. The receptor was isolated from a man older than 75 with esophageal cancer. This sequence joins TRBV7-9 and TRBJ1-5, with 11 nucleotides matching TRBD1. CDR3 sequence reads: CASSSESGDRGGQPQHF. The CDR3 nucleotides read TGTGCCAGCAGCTCGGAGTCCGGGGACAGGGGGGGACAGCCCCAGCATTTT.